Below, 25 T cell receptor beta chains from the same sample are listed, as sequenced in a study of blood T cell repertoires in COVID-19. Data came from immunoSEQ multiplex PCR; TCRdb stores just in-frame clones and leaves some out. Counted here are approximately 210,000 clones, around 80% occurring once; the ten biggest clones make up approximately 12%. The sequenced sample consisted of peripheral blood. Source of these receptors: a middle-aged woman with acute or convalescent COVID-19.

The chain carries TRBV5-1 and TRBJ2-7; D gene ambiguous. Germline loops: CDR1 SGHRS, CDR2 YFSETQ. V lost 4 bases to trimming and J lost 2 bases, with 7 bases between them. The CDR3 is 12 amino acids. CDR3 loop: CASSEQPYEQYF. The CDR3, as DNA: TGCGCCAGCAGCGAACAGCCCTACGAGCAGTACTTC.

The V gene is TRBV5-1, the J gene TRBJ1-2; D is ambiguous. The CDR3 has 16 residues. The germline CDR1 and CDR2 sequences are SGHRS and YFSETQ. V was pared by 4 bases and J by 0 bases, with 16 bases between. CDR3 sequence (DNA): TGCGCCAGCAGCCCGGACTGGGCGACGACTAACTATGGCTACACCTTC. This translates into CASSPDWATTNYGYTF.

The chain recombines TRBV18 with TRBJ2-5, with 7 positions matching TRBD1. Unmatched junction bases numbered 6, after V lost 6 bases and J lost 5 bases. In germline, CDR1 is KGHSH, CDR2 LQKENI. This CDR3 is built from 13 residues. This chain's CDR3 is CASSTGWLETQYF. CDR3 sequence (DNA): TGTGCCAGCTCGACAGGGTGGTTGGAGACCCAGTACTTC.

The rearrangement uses TRBV19 and TRBJ2-1, with D uncertain. This CDR3 contains 15 residues. The germline CDR1 and CDR2 sequences are LNHDA and SQIVND (reference sequence). V lost 7 bases to trimming and J lost 0 bases, with 13 bases between them. CDR3 sequence reads: CASTLDSSSYNEQFF. DNA of the CDR3: TGTGCCAGTACCCTAGACTCGAGCTCCTACAATGAGCAGTTCTTC.

The chain recombines TRBV6-5 with TRBJ2-7; D call uncertain. Germline V CDR1 and CDR2: MNHEY, SVGAGI. V lost 7 bases and J 2 bases, leaving 9 bases between the germline ends. The CDR3 is 12 amino acids. The CDR3 DNA reads TGTGCCAGCACTAGAACCCCCTACGAGCAGTACTTC. This gives the protein CASTRTPYEQYF.

The gene calls are TRBV11-2 and TRBJ2-7, with 8 bases fitting TRBD1. The germline gives CDR1 SGHAT, CDR2 FQNNGV. V gave up 1 base and J gave up 3 bases; unmatched junction bases: 8. This CDR3 region has 16 residues. CDR3 sequence: CASSLGPGQGIYEQYF. CDR3 nucleotides: TGTGCCAGCAGCTTAGGACCCGGACAGGGTATCTACGAGCAGTACTTC.

The chain recombines TRBV5-6 with TRBJ2-7; 8 bases agree with TRBD1. With 1 base clipped from V and 3 bases from J, the junction kept 9 bases outside the gene matches. Germline V gene sequence: CDR1 SGHDT, CDR2 YYEEEE. The CDR3 totals 16 residues. The CDR3 reads CASSLRVTGGHYEQYF. The CDR3 bases are TGTGCCAGCAGCTTGAGAGTAACAGGGGGACACTACGAGCAGTACTTC.

The chain is built from TRBV5-6 and TRBJ1-5, with 9 bases lining up with TRBD1. In germline, CDR1 is SGHDT, CDR2 YYEEEE. Trimming at V came to 3 bases and at J to 0 bases, leaving 13 bases not matched to a gene. This CDR3 has 19 residues. Written as DNA, the CDR3 is TGTGCCAGCAGCTACGGACCGGGACAGGGATCGATTAGCAATCAGCCCCAGCATTTT. Its translation is CASSYGPGQGSISNQPQHF.

The chain employs TRBV5-5 and TRBJ1-2; TRBD1 matches at 8 bases. CDR1 SGHKS and CDR2 YYEKEE come from the germline V gene (reference sequence). Trimming cost V 3 bases and J 14 bases; bases outside gene matches: 12. This CDR3 has 13 residues. The CDR3 DNA sequence: TGTGCCAGCAGCTCTGTGCGGCAGGGGGCTCGTACCTTC. Its protein product is CASSSVRQGARTF. The whole variable domain, remainder taken from reference TRBV5-5 and TRBJ1-2, is DAGVTQSPTHLIKTRGQQVTLRCSPISGHKSVSWYQQVLGQGPQFIFQYYEKEERGRGNFPDRFSARQFPNYSSELNVNALLLGDSALYLCASSSVRQGARTFGSGTRLTVV.

V is TRBV30 and J is TRBJ2-3, with D possibly TRBD1 on 5 matching bases. Germline loops: CDR1 GTSNPN, CDR2 SVGIG (reference sequence). CDR3 size: 15 residues. The V end was cut by 0 bases, the J end by 3 bases, with 13 bases between. The CDR3 spells CAWSVDSMLTDTQYF. The CDR3 nucleotides read TGTGCCTGGAGTGTAGACAGCATGCTTACAGATACGCAGTATTTT.

The V call is TRBV29-1, the J call TRBJ2-7; no clear D. The V end was cut by 4 bases, the J end by 1 base, with 14 bases between. CDR1 and CDR2 (germline): SQVTM, ANQGSEA. The CDR3 has 14 residues. CDR3 DNA sequence: TGCAGCGTTGTTGACATCTACTTATCCTACGAGCAGTACTTC. Amino acids: CSVVDIYLSYEQYF.

This chain connects TRBV4-1 to TRBJ1-1; unclear D gene. Germline V gives CDR1 MGHRA, CDR2 YSYEKL. The CDR3 runs 15 residues. V was pared by 1 base and J by 0 bases, with 9 bases between. The CDR3 coding sequence is TGCGCCAGCAGCCAAGTGGAGGGCCTGAACACTGAAGCTTTCTTT. Residues: CASSQVEGLNTEAFF.

This sequence joins TRBV24-1 and TRBJ2-3; 7 bases agree with TRBD2. V lost 3 bases, J lost 2 bases, and 4 bases stayed unmatched. The CDR3 spans 15 residues. Germline-derived CDR1 and CDR2 are KGHDR and SFDVKD. The CDR3 loop reads CATSDTSEVTDTQYF. In nucleotides, the CDR3 is TGTGCCACCAGTGATACTAGCGAAGTCACAGATACGCAGTATTTT.

The rearrangement uses TRBV10-3 and TRBJ2-5, with 11 bases aligning to TRBD2. From germline, CDR1 is ENHRY and CDR2 SYGVKD. CDR3 length equals 19 residues. V lost 3 bases, J lost 5 bases, and 17 bases stayed unmatched. CDR3 bases: TGTGCCATCAGTGACTCCGGGACTAGCGGAGGTCTCTTCGGGGAGACCCAGTACTTC. Its protein is CAISDSGTSGGLFGETQYF.

The chain carries TRBV6-5 and TRBJ1-1; D ambiguous. The CDR3 has 11 residues. V lost 7 bases and J lost 10, with 13 bases in between. Germline V CDR1 and CDR2: MNHEY, SVGAGI. This chain's CDR3 is CASIIAGRAFF. The CDR3 region has the DNA TGTGCCAGCATAATAGCGGGGAGAGCTTTCTTT.

V and J are TRBV4-1 and TRBJ2-7, with 10 nucleotides matching TRBD1. Looked up from germline, CDR1 is MGHRA and CDR2 is YSYEKL. V gave up 3 bases and J gave up 3 bases; unmatched junction bases: 2. The CDR3 is 14 residues long. In DNA form, the CDR3 reads TGCGCCAGCAGCCATGGGGACAGGGGCTACGAGCAGTACTTC. Amino acids: CASSHGDRGYEQYF.

V is TRBV5-8 and J is TRBJ2-1, with D perhaps TRBD1 (6 bases). There are 14 residues in the CDR3. Germline CDR1 is SGHTS and CDR2 is YDEGEE. The V end lost 5 bases, the J end lost 13 bases, and 22 bases lay between the germline ends. The DNA for the CDR3 is TGTGCCAGCAGGGGCGAGGGGGATTCAGCCGCACAGTTCTTC. Encoded protein: CASRGEGDSAAQFF.

V gene TRBV28 combines with J gene TRBJ2-6, with D possibly matching TRBD2 (6 bases). CDR1 MDHEN and CDR2 SYDVKM come from the germline V gene. This CDR3 comprises 20 residues. The V gene lost 5 bases and the J gene lost 3 bases, with 26 bases spanning the gap. CDR3 protein: CASSLRQWRGRSFGANVLTF. CDR3 DNA sequence: TGTGCCAGCAGTCTCCGACAATGGCGGGGTAGGTCCTTTGGGGCCAACGTCCTGACTTTC. Filled out from reference TRBV28 and TRBJ2-6, the complete variable domain reads DVKVTQSSRYLVKRTGEKVFLECVQDMDHENMFWYRQDPGLGLRLIYFSYDVKMKEKGDIPEGYSVSREKKERFSLILESASTNQTSMYLCASSLRQWRGRSFGANVLTFGAGSRLTVL.

The chain joins TRBV19 to TRBJ2-7; tentatively, D is TRBD1 (6 bases). The CDR3 contains 15 residues. The germline V gene has CDR1 LNHDA and CDR2 SQIVND (reference sequence). The V gene lost 5 bases and the J gene lost 3 bases, with 17 bases spanning the gap. The CDR3, as DNA: TGTGCCAGTAGTCCCGAGGACAGCCGATACTACGAGCAGTACTTC. Its protein is CASSPEDSRYYEQYF.

V and J are TRBV6-2 or TRBV6-3 and TRBJ2-3; possibly TRBD2 for D (5 bases). V lost 0 bases to trimming and J lost 9 bases, with 13 bases between them. The CDR3 contains 14 residues. Germline values: CDR1 MNHEY, CDR2 SVGEGT. The CDR3, as DNA: TGTGCCAGCAGTTACTCGATGCCGGACTTCACGCAGTATTTT. Its translation: CASSYSMPDFTQYF.

The chain carries TRBV11-2 and TRBJ1-1; 11 positions match TRBD1. The V gene end was trimmed by 1 base and the J gene end by 10 bases; junction bases not matched to a gene: 14. CDR3 length: 17 residues. Per the germline V gene, CDR1 is SGHAT and CDR2 is FQNNGV. CDR3 region: CASSLAGQGARAMGAFF. The DNA of the CDR3 is TGTGCCAGCAGCTTAGCTGGACAGGGGGCCAGGGCGATGGGAGCTTTCTTT.

The rearrangement uses TRBV10-2 and TRBJ2-3; 8 positions agree with TRBD2. This CDR3 has 15 residues. Germline CDR1 WSHSY, CDR2 SAAADI. V lost 8 bases, J lost 3 bases, and 10 bases stayed unmatched. CDR3 amino acids: CASARASGLTDTQYF. Here the CDR3 DNA reads TGCGCCAGCGCACGGGCTAGCGGGCTAACAGATACGCAGTATTTT.

The table lists this clone with a count of one. The chain combines TRBV7-2 with TRBJ2-2; 7 nucleotides line up with TRBD2. The V and J ends lost 3 bases and 0 bases, in that order; junction bases with no gene match: 4. The CDR3 is 16 residues long. Germline CDR1 reads SGHTA; CDR2 reads FQGNSA. CDR3 in DNA: TGTGCCAGCAGCTTTTCTAGCGGACCGAACACCGGGGAGCTGTTTTTT. This translates into CASSFSSGPNTGELFF.

The chain couples TRBV11-2 to TRBJ2-1, with D maybe TRBD1 (6 bases). Germline V gives CDR1 SGHAT, CDR2 FQNNGV. Deletions cut 6 bases from V and 0 bases from J, with 15 bases between. The CDR3 length is 16 residues. This chain's CDR3 is CASSRTDTSSYNEQFF. The CDR3 DNA is TGTGCCAGCAGTCGGACAGACACCAGCTCCTACAATGAGCAGTTCTTC.

This rearrangement joins TRBV7-9 to TRBJ1-6; D might be TRBD1 (5 bases). This CDR3 has 15 residues. The V gene lost 1 base and the J gene lost 11 bases, with 15 bases spanning the gap. CDR1 is SEHNR, CDR2 FQNEAQ, per germline (reference sequence). CDR3 bases: TGTGCCAGCAGCTTAGACAGGAGAGGACGGCCACCCCTCCACTTT. It is translated as CASSLDRRGRPPLHF.